This TCR beta chain was identified in a study of identical twins. V shed 3 bases and J shed 8 bases, with 20 bases lying between them. Germline CDR1 KGHSH, CDR2 LQKENI. The CDR3 totals 16 residues. Regarding this clonotype: The antigen remains unidentified.

TCRdb reprocessed the 5' RACE reads via MiXCR and lists one record per CDR3 protein. Here the sample spans roughly 240,000 distinct CDR3 sequences, 7.5% being singletons. Study findings and constraints: Cord blood's abundant beta clonotypes had fewer insertions, unlike memory repertoires.

This sample was also put to use in a study of yellow fever vaccine responses in identical twins.

Sequencing used CD8+ T cells sorted from blood. This clonotype originated in a woman in her late teens or twenties in good health. J is TRBJ2-1 and V is TRBV18, with D possibly TRBD2 on 5 matching bases. CDR3 DNA sequence: TGTGCCAGCTCACCGCCGGGCGGGCCCCTGGACTATGAGCAGTTCTTC. This gives the protein CASSPPGGPLDYEQFF.